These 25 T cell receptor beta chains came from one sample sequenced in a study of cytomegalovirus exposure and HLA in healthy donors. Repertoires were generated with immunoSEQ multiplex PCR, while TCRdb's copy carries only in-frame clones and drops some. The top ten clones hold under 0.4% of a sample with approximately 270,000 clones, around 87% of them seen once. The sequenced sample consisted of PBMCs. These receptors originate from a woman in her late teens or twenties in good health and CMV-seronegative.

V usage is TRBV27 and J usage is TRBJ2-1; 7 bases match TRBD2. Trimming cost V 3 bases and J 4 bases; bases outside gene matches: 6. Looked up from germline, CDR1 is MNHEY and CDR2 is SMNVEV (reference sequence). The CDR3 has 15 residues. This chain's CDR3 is CASSFGGGLYNEQFF. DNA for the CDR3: TGTGCCAGCAGTTTCGGCGGGGGTCTTTACAATGAGCAGTTCTTC.

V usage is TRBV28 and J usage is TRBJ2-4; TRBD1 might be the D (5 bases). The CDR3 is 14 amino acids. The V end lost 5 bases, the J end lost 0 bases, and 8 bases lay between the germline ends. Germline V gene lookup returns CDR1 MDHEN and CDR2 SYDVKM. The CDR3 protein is CASSTTVAKNIQYF. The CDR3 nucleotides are TGTGCCAGCAGTACGACAGTAGCCAAAAACATTCAGTACTTC.

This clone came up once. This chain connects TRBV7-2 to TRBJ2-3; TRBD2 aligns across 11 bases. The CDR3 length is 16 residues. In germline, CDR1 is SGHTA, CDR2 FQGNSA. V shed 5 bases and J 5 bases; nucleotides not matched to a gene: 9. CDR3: CASSARLAGYEDTQYF. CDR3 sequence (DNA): TGTGCCAGCAGCGCCCGACTAGCGGGGTACGAAGATACGCAGTATTTT. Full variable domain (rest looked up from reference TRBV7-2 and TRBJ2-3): GAGVSQSPSNKVTEKGKDVELRCDPISGHTALYWYRQSLGQGLEFLIYFQGNSAPDKSGLPSDRFSAERTGGSVSTLTIQRTQQEDSAVYLCASSARLAGYEDTQYFGPGTRLTVL.

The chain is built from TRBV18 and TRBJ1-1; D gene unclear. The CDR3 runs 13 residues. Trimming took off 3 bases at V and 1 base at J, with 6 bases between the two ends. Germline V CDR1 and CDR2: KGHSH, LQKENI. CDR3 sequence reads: CASSPLSNTEAFF. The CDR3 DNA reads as TGTGCCAGCTCACCTCTCTCGAACACTGAAGCTTTCTTT.

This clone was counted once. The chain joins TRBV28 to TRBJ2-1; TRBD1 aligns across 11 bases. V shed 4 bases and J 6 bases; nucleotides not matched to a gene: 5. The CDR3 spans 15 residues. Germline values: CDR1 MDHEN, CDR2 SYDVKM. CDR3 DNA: TGTGCCAGCAGTTACCCGGGACAGGGGGGCAATGAGCAGTTCTTC. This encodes CASSYPGQGGNEQFF.

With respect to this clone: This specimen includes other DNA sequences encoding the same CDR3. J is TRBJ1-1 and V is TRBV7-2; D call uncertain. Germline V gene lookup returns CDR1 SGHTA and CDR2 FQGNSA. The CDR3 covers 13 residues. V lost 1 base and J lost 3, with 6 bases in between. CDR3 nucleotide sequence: TGTGCCAGCAGCTTAGTACGCGACACTGAAGCTTTCTTT. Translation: CASSLVRDTEAFF. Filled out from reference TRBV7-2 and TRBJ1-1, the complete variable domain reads GAGVSQSPSNKVTEKGKDVELRCDPISGHTALYWYRQSLGQGLEFLIYFQGNSAPDKSGLPSDRFSAERTGGSVSTLTIQRTQQEDSAVYLCASSLVRDTEAFFGQGTRLTVV.

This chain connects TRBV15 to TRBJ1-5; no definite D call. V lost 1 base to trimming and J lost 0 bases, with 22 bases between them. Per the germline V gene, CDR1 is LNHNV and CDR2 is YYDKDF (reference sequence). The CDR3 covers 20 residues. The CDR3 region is CATSRGVEGFILDSNQPQHF. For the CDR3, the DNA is TGTGCCACCAGCAGAGGAGTCGAGGGCTTCATCTTAGATAGCAATCAGCCCCAGCATTTT.

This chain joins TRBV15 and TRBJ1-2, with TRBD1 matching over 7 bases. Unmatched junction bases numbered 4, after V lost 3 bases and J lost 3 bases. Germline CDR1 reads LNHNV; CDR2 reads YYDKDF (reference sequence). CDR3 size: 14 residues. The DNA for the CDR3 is TGTGCCACCAGCAGCGTTACAGGGGACTATGGCTACACCTTC. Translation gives CATSSVTGDYGYTF.

The CDR3 region has the DNA TGTGCCAGCAGCGGCACAGGGACCTATGGCTACACCTTC. This sequence encodes CASSGTGTYGYTF. The chain links TRBV9 to TRBJ1-2; tentatively, D is TRBD1 (6 bases). Trimming removed 3 bases from V and 4 bases from J, with 10 bases in between. The germline V gene encodes CDR1 SGDLS and CDR2 YYNGEE. There are 13 residues in the CDR3.

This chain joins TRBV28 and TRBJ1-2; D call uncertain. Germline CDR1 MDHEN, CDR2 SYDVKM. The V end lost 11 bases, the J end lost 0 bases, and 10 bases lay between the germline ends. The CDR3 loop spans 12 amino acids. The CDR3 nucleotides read TGTGCCTTCGCGGATCCTAACTATGGCTACACCTTC. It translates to CAFADPNYGYTF.

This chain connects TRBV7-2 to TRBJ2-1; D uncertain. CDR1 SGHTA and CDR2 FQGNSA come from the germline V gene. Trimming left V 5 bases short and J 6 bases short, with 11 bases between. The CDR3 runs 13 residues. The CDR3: CASSRRQANEQFF. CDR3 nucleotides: TGTGCCAGCAGCCGCCGCCAGGCCAATGAGCAGTTCTTC.

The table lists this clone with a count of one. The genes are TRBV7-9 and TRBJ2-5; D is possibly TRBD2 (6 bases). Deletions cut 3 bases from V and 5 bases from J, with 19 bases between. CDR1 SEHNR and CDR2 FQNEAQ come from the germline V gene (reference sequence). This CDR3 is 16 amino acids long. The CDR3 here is CASSLLRDSGPETQYF. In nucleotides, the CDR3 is TGTGCCAGCAGCTTGCTTCGGGACTCCGGGCCGGAGACCCAGTACTTC.

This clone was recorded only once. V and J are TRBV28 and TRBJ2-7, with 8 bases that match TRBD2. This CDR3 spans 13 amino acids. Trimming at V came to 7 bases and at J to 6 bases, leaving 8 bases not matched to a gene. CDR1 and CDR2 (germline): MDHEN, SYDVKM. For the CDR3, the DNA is TGTGCCAGCAACCCGGGGGGGCCGGGCGAGCAGTACTTC. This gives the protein CASNPGGPGEQYF.

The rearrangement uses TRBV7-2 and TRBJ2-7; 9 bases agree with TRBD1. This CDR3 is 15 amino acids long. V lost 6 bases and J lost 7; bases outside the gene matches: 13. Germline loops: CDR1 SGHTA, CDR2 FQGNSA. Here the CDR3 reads CASRYSGTGTREQYF. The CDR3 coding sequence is TGTGCCAGCAGGTATTCCGGGACAGGGACCCGTGAGCAGTACTTC.

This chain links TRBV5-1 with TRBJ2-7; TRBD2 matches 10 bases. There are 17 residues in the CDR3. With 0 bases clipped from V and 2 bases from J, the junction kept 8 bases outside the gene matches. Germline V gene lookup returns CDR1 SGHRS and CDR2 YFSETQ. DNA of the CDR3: TGCGCCAGCAGCTTGGGTGCACTAGCGGGGTTGACCTACGAGCAGTACTTC. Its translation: CASSLGALAGLTYEQYF. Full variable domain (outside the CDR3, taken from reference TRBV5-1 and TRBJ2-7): KAGVTQTPRYLIKTRGQQVTLSCSPISGHRSVSWYQQTPGQGLQFLFEYFSETQRNKGNFPGRFSGRQFSNSRSEMNVSTLELGDSALYLCASSLGALAGLTYEQYFGPGTRLTVT.

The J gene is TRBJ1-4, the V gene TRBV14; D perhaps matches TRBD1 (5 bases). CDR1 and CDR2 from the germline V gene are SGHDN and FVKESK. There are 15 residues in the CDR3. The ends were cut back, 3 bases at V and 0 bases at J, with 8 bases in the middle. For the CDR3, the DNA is TGTGCCAGCAGCCATGACAGAGCAACTAATGAAAAACTGTTTTTT. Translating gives CASSHDRATNEKLFF.

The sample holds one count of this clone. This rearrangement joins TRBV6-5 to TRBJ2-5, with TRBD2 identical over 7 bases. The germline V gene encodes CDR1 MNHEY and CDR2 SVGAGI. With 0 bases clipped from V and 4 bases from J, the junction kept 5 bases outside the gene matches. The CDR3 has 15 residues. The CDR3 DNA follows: TGTGCCAGCAGTTACTCATTGGAGCGGGGAGAGACCCAGTACTTC. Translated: CASSYSLERGETQYF.

DNA of the CDR3: TGTGCCTGGATAGACCTGGGAGATGAAAAACTGTTTTTT. This encodes CAWIDLGDEKLFF. This chain links TRBV30 with TRBJ1-4; no clear D gene. The V gene's germline CDR1 is GTSNPN and CDR2 SVGIG (reference sequence). The CDR3 is 13 amino acids. Trimming took 4 bases from V and 6 from J, leaving 12 bases between them.

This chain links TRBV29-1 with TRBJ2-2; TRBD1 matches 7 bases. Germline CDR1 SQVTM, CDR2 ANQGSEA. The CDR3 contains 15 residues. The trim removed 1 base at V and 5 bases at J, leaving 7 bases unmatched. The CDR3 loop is CSVEVTGLNTGELFF. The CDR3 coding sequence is TGCAGCGTTGAAGTGACAGGGTTAAATACCGGGGAGCTGTTTTTT.

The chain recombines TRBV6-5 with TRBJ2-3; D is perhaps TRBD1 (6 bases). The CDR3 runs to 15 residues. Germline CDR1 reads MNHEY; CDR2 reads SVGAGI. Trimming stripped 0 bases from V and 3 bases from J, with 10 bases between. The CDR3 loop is CASSYSGQGTDTQYF. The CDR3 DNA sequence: TGTGCCAGCAGTTACTCTGGGCAGGGGACAGATACGCAGTATTTT.

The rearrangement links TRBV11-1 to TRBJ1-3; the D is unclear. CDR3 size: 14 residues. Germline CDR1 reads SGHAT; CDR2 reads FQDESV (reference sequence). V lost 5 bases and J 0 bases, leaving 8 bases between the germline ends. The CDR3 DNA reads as TGTGCCAGCAGCCGGAGCAGCTCTGGAAACACCATATATTTT. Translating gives CASSRSSSGNTIYF.

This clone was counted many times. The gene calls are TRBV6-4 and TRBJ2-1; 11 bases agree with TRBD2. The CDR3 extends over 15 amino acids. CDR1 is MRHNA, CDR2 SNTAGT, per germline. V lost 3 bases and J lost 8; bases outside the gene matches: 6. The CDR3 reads CASSEATSGGDEQFF. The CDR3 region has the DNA TGTGCCAGCAGTGAGGCTACTAGCGGGGGTGATGAGCAGTTCTTC.

CDR3 sequence (DNA): TGTGCCAGCAGTGAATTGGAATCGGGCTACGAGCAGTACTTC. Protein: CASSELESGYEQYF. The gene calls are TRBV25-1 and TRBJ2-7; no firm D call. Trimming took 1 base from V and 3 from J, leaving 10 bases between them. The CDR3 extends over 14 amino acids. Germline lookup yields CDR1 MGHDK and CDR2 SYGVNS.

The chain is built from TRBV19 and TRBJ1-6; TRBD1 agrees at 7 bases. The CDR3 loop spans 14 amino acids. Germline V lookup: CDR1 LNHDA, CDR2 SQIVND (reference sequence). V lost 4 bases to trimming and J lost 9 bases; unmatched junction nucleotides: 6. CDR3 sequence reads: CASSTRDSPSPLHF. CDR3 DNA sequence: TGTGCCAGTAGTACCCGGGACAGCCCTTCACCCCTCCACTTT.

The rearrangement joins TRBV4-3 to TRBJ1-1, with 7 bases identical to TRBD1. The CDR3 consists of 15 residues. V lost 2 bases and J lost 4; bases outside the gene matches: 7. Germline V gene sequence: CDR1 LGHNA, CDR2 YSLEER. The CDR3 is CASSQSAGGSTEAFF. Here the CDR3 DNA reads TGCGCCAGCAGCCAATCGGCAGGGGGTAGCACTGAAGCTTTCTTT.